This T cell receptor beta chain comes out of a study of cytomegalovirus exposure and HLA in healthy donors. Study-level points and caveats: A few V segments could not be told apart, such as TRBV6-2 and TRBV6-3, and were left out. Later analysis found that TCR beta chains associated with HLA were more clonally expanded than other, equally common chains.

A remark on this clone: Its antigen remains unknown. An end of the junction differs from the germline gene, which may be a read error.

Germline loops: CDR1 SNHLY, CDR2 FYNNEI. The CDR3 has 15 amino acids. PCR was performed using 60 Vbeta and 13 Jbeta primers. Sequenced by immunoSEQ multiplex PCR; TCRdb stores in-frame clones only, minus some. The data contain 110,000 to 150,000 clones, roughly 78% of them singletons. Healthy bone marrow donors made up the cohort. The chain employs TRBV2 and TRBJ2-5; 7 positions match TRBD2. Sequenced input: PBMCs. The clonotype originates from a young man in good health and CMV-seropositive. This CDR3 is CASSVSSGFQETRYF. The CDR3 DNA follows: TGTGCCAGCAGTGTTAGTAGCGGGTTCCAAGAGACCCGGTACTTC.